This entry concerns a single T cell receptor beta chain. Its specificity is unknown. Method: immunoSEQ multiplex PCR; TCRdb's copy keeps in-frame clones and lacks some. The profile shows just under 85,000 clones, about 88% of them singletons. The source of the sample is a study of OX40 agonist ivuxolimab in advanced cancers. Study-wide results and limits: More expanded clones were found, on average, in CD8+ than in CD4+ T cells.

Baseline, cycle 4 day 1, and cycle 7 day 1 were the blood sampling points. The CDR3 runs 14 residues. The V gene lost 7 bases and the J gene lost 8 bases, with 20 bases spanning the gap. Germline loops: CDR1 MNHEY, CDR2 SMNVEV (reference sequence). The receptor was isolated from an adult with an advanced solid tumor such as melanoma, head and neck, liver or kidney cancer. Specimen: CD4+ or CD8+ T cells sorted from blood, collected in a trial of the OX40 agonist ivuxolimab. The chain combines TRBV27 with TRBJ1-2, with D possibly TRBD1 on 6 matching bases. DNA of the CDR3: TGTGCCAGCATGGGGGGCAGGGGAGTTGGGGGCTACACCTTC. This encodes CASMGGRGVGGYTF.